The clone carrying this T cell receptor beta chain showed up just a few times. In the source study's methods: Scientists estimated how many nucleated cells there were by amplifying reference gene primers. Here immunoSEQ multiplex PCR was the method, and the copy in TCRdb shows in-frame clones only, minus some. V, J and clone size derive from that table, while D and trimming were established from the DNA sequence. Of under 250,000 clones detected, 82% appear once; the ten largest clones hold around 3.5%. This record belongs to a study of blood T cell repertoires in COVID-19. Across the study: Spain, Italy and the United States supplied samples that represented acute and convalescent COVID-19. Sample material is recorded as cDNA or gDNA derived from T cells, B-cell-depleted T cells, or PBMCs.

V lost 0 bases and J lost 4; bases outside the gene matches: 8. Per germline, CDR1 SGHNT and CDR2 YYREEE (reference sequence). The CDR3 has 17 residues. Sequencing was carried out using peripheral blood. This clonotype was sampled from a woman of 80 years or more with acute or convalescent COVID-19. V and J are TRBV5-4 and TRBJ2-5; 11 bases match TRBD2. The CDR3 loop reads CASSLGPSGGPGETQYF. Written as DNA, the CDR3 is TGTGCCAGCAGCTTGGGCCCTAGCGGGGGGCCGGGAGAGACCCAGTACTTC.